Listed here are 25 T cell receptor beta chains from one sample, sequenced in a study of T cell repertoires in cytomegalovirus infection. Their recognized antigens are unknown. Using its own MiXCR run on the reads, TCRdb lists one record per CDR3 protein. The sample has roughly 340,000 distinct CDR3 sequences, around 29% seen once. The sample was cultured PBMCs, taken from culture after CMV antigen stimulation. The receptors originated from a human donor in good health (CMV status not recorded). Some clones in this sample may be carry-over from other donors' samples.

This clonotype showed up just a few times. The CDR3 loop is CASSSTVYEQYF. The CDR3 bases are TGTGCCAGCAGCTCGACAGTCTACGAGCAGTACTTC. The genes are TRBV7-2 and TRBJ2-7, with TRBD1 as a possible D gene (5 bases). V was pared by 4 bases and J by 3 bases, with 7 bases between. The CDR3 contains 12 residues. The germline gives CDR1 SGHTA, CDR2 FQGNSA.

This clonotype was seen ten or more times. This chain uses TRBV12-3 or TRBV12-4 with TRBJ2-7; no clear D. V was pared by 6 bases and J by 3 bases, with 6 bases between. The CDR3 loop spans 11 amino acids. The CDR3 reads CASSFNYEQYF. The CDR3, as DNA: TGTGCCAGCAGCTTCAACTACGAGCAGTACTTC.

The sample holds many counts of this clonotype. The chain carries TRBV4-1 and TRBJ2-1, with 10 bases identical to TRBD2. This CDR3 spans 18 amino acids. Germline CDR1 and CDR2: MGHRA and YSYEKL. With 3 bases clipped from V and 4 bases from J, the junction kept 12 bases outside the gene matches. The CDR3 DNA reads TGCGCCAGCAGCCAGGTTGACATGGGACTAGCGACTTACAATGAGCAGTTCTTC. Its protein is CASSQVDMGLATYNEQFF.

This clonotype has ten or more counts. This chain connects TRBV6-2 or TRBV6-3 to TRBJ1-3, with D perhaps TRBD1 (6 bases). V lost 6 bases and J 0 bases, leaving 15 bases between the germline ends. Per germline, CDR1 MNHEY and CDR2 SVGEGT. The CDR3 runs to 16 residues. CDR3 sequence reads: CASRRGSQGSGNTIYF. CDR3 in DNA: TGTGCCAGCAGGCGGGGTTCACAGGGCTCTGGAAACACCATATATTTT.

The chain carries TRBV6-2 or TRBV6-3 and TRBJ2-5; 7 positions agree with TRBD2. The CDR3 consists of 14 residues. Germline loops: CDR1 MNHEY, CDR2 SVGEGT. V lost 4 bases, J lost 1 base, and 3 bases stayed unmatched. The CDR3 protein is CASSFLAAQETQYF. The CDR3 nucleotides read TGTGCCAGCAGTTTCCTAGCGGCCCAAGAGACCCAGTACTTC.

This clonotype was seen a handful of times. The gene calls are TRBV20-1 and TRBJ1-2; D is perhaps TRBD1 (6 bases). The CDR3 is 11 amino acids. The germline V and J ends were trimmed by 3 bases and 8 bases, with 10 bases remaining between them. CDR1 and CDR2 from the germline V gene are DFQATT and SNEGSKA (reference sequence). The CDR3 nucleotides are TGCAGTGCTAGGCGGGGGCAGGGCTACACCTTC. Encoded protein: CSARRGQGYTF.

The chain employs TRBV2 and TRBJ1-5; D is uncertain. V was pared by 4 bases and J by 7 bases, with 14 bases between. The CDR3 contains 14 residues. Germline CDR1 SNHLY, CDR2 FYNNEI. For the CDR3, the DNA is TGTGCCAGCAGTGCCCTAAAGGGAGACCAGCCCCAGCATTTT. Its protein product is CASSALKGDQPQHF.

As for this clonotype: A read error may produce the germline difference seen at one junction end. V and J are TRBV7-2 and TRBJ1-1, with D perhaps TRBD1 (6 bases). The CDR3 has 14 amino acids. Germline V gene data show CDR1 as SGHTA and CDR2 as FQGNSA. CDR3 bases: TGCGCCAGCAGCTTGGACAGCGTGAACACTGAAGCTTTCTTT. Translated: CASSLDSVNTEAFF.

This clonotype was seen a few times. This chain uses TRBV19 with TRBJ1-1, with no clear D. CDR1 LNHDA and CDR2 SQIVND come from the germline V gene (reference sequence). This CDR3 region has 13 residues. V was shortened by 3 bases and J by 2 bases, with 7 bases between the two germline ends. This CDR3 is CASSMSVNTEAFF. CDR3 bases: TGTGCCAGTAGTATGTCCGTTAACACTGAAGCTTTCTTT.

This clonotype has just a few counts. This chain connects TRBV19 to TRBJ1-6; 7 nucleotides agree with TRBD1. The CDR3 runs to 16 residues. V shed 5 bases and J 7 bases; nucleotides not matched to a gene: 11. Looked up from germline, CDR1 is LNHDA and CDR2 is SQIVND (reference sequence). The CDR3 coding sequence is TGTGCCAGTAGTCAACCGGCGACAGGGACAAATTCACCCCTCCACTTT. It encodes CASSQPATGTNSPLHF.

This clonotype was counted a few times. V gene TRBV11-3 combines with J gene TRBJ2-2, with unresolved D. V was trimmed by 3 bases and J by 3 bases, leaving 8 bases between them. The CDR3 consists of 14 residues. The germline V gene has CDR1 SGHNT and CDR2 YENEEA. The CDR3 here is CASSFGSDTGELFF. DNA of the CDR3: TGTGCCAGCAGCTTCGGCTCCGACACCGGGGAGCTGTTTTTT.

V usage is TRBV19 and J usage is TRBJ2-4; no clear D. Germline assignment: CDR1 LNHDA and CDR2 SQIVND (reference sequence). The V end lost 4 bases, the J end lost 14 bases, and 15 bases lay between the germline ends. The CDR3 covers 12 residues. The CDR3 protein is CASSSKGSFEYF. CDR3 DNA sequence: TGTGCCAGTAGTAGCAAGGGTTCTTTCGAGTACTTC. Based on the CDR3 plus reference TRBV19 and TRBJ2-4, the full variable domain is DGGITQSPKYLFRKEGQNVTLSCEQNLNHDAMYWYRQDPGQGLRLIYYSQIVNDFQKGDIAEGYSVSREKKESFPLTVTSAQKNPTAFYLCASSSKGSFEYFGAGTRLSVL.

This clonotype was seen only a few times. This chain links TRBV6-1 with TRBJ1-4; 11 bases match TRBD1. The germline V gene has CDR1 MNHNS and CDR2 SASEGT. The V gene end was trimmed by 5 bases and the J gene end by 3 bases; junction bases not matched to a gene: 2. The CDR3 is 15 residues long. CDR3 bases: TGTGCCAGCAGTCAGGGACAGGGGGCTAATGAAAAACTGTTTTTT. Protein sequence: CASSQGQGANEKLFF.

In its sample, this clonotype was seen a few times. V is TRBV9 and J is TRBJ1-1; D gene ambiguous. The CDR3 sequence is 18 residues long. Per germline, CDR1 SGDLS and CDR2 YYNGEE. V was shortened by 4 bases and J by 2 bases, with 24 bases between the two germline ends. Written as DNA, the CDR3 is TGTGCCAGCAGCTCCAACCTCCCCGAGCACAGCCTAAACACTGAAGCTTTCTTT. It specifies CASSSNLPEHSLNTEAFF.

The chain recombines TRBV7-2 with TRBJ1-1; D might be TRBD1 (5 bases). CDR1 is SGHTA, CDR2 FQGNSA, per germline. CDR3 length equals 13 residues. Trimming took 5 bases from V and 5 from J, leaving 12 bases between them. This CDR3 is CASSPRGGTEAFF. DNA for the CDR3: TGTGCCAGCAGCCCCCGGGGGGGAACTGAAGCTTTCTTT.

The J gene is TRBJ2-1, the V gene TRBV2; a weak D match, TRBD2 (5 bases). Looked up from germline, CDR1 is SNHLY and CDR2 is FYNNEI. This CDR3 has 15 residues. Trimming pared 2 bases from V and 0 bases from J, leaving 8 bases between. CDR3 in DNA: TGTGCCAGCAGTGAAATGGCGGGCTCCTACAATGAGCAGTTCTTC. Translation gives CASSEMAGSYNEQFF.

The CDR3 region is CASSEVDRGDYEQYF. DNA of the CDR3: TGTGCCAGCAGTGAAGTCGACAGGGGGGACTACGAGCAGTACTTC. The rearrangement links TRBV6-1 to TRBJ2-7; 9 bases align to TRBD1. Germline lookup yields CDR1 MNHNS and CDR2 SASEGT. With 1 base clipped from V and 3 bases from J, the junction kept 4 bases outside the gene matches. The CDR3 runs to 15 residues.

This clonotype was found many times. The V gene is TRBV12-5, the J gene TRBJ1-5; possible D gene TRBD1, 5 bases. This CDR3 has 18 amino acids. V dropped 1 base and J dropped 4 bases, with 20 bases sitting between them. CDR1 LGHNT and CDR2 FRNRAP come from the germline V gene. CDR3 DNA: TGTGCTAGTGGTTTGGGATTCCTGCAGGGCCTAGGAAATCAGCCCCAGCATTTT. As protein: CASGLGFLQGLGNQPQHF.

The rearrangement joins TRBV7-2 to TRBJ1-5; D is uncertain. Trimming took off 2 bases at V and 11 bases at J, with 13 bases between the two ends. The germline V gene encodes CDR1 SGHTA and CDR2 FQGNSA. This CDR3 comprises 13 residues. This CDR3 reads CASSLQVLGTQHF. CDR3 in DNA: TGTGCCAGCAGCTTACAGGTTCTGGGGACCCAGCATTTT.

This chain connects TRBV14 to TRBJ1-1, with D possibly matching TRBD1 (5 bases). Germline assignment: CDR1 SGHDN and CDR2 FVKESK. This CDR3 contains 16 residues. V shed 0 bases and J shed 1 base, with 12 bases lying between them. The CDR3 is CASSQEWRGRNTEAFF. The CDR3 coding sequence is TGTGCCAGCAGCCAAGAATGGCGGGGACGGAACACTGAAGCTTTCTTT.

The rearrangement uses TRBV5-5 and TRBJ2-7; no firm D call. Trimming shortened V by 4 bases and J by 7 bases, and 12 bases separated the two germline ends. This CDR3 is built from 12 residues. Germline CDR1 and CDR2: SGHKS and YYEKEE (reference sequence). The CDR3 DNA is TGTGCCAGCAGCCCCTCCGAAATGGAGCAGTACTTC. Translated: CASSPSEMEQYF.

This chain links TRBV5-1 with TRBJ1-1; 8 bases map to TRBD1. CDR3 length equals 14 residues. Germline V gene lookup returns CDR1 SGHRS and CDR2 YFSETQ. J lost 5 bases, V lost 0 bases, and 3 bases had no gene match. This CDR3 is CASSLAGQGTEAFF. CDR3 DNA sequence: TGCGCCAGCAGCTTGGCCGGACAGGGAACTGAAGCTTTCTTT.

CDR3 nucleotides: TGTGCCAGCAGAGGTAGCGGGAGGTCCGGGGAGCTGTTTTTT. As protein: CASRGSGRSGELFF. J is TRBJ2-2 and V is TRBV4-2; 10 bases are a match to TRBD2. V lost 6 bases to trimming and J lost 6 bases; unmatched junction nucleotides: 4. Germline values: CDR1 LGHNA, CDR2 YNFKEQ. The CDR3 runs to 14 residues.

This clonotype was seen at least ten times. The J gene is TRBJ1-5, the V gene TRBV7-2; D unclear. V was trimmed by 0 bases and J by 5 bases, leaving 8 bases between them. The CDR3 has 14 amino acids. In germline, CDR1 is SGHTA, CDR2 FQGNSA. CDR3 DNA sequence: TGTGCCAGCAGCTTAGCAGGGCGCCATCAGCCCCAGCATTTT. It is translated as CASSLAGRHQPQHF.

The rearrangement links TRBV28 to TRBJ2-1; 10 positions match TRBD1. The CDR3 length is 15 residues. Germline loops: CDR1 MDHEN, CDR2 SYDVKM. V shed 6 bases, J shed 8 bases, and the junction held 10 bases outside the gene matches. The CDR3 spells CASSPAGTGEDEQFF. In DNA, the CDR3 is TGTGCCAGCAGCCCAGCGGGGACAGGGGAGGATGAGCAGTTCTTC.